This T cell receptor (beta chain) was obtained from a study of shared clonotypes between healthy human individuals. From CD4+ cells came CD45RA+ naive and CD45RA-negative memory subsets. This CDR3 is 17 amino acids long. Trimming cost V 3 bases and J 2 bases; bases outside gene matches: 9. Germline lookup yields CDR1 MDHEN and CDR2 SYDVKM. The protocol was immunoSEQ multiplex PCR, while the TCRdb copy is restricted to in-frame clones and leaves out a portion. The sample has 550,000 to 850,000 clones; around 77% are singletons. Sequenced: memory CD4+ T cells sorted from blood. Documented subset: CD45RA-negative fraction. The chain couples TRBV28 to TRBJ1-1; 10 bases match TRBD1. The receptor comes from a woman aged 25 to 39 in good health. The DNA of the CDR3 is TGTGCCAGCAGTTTCCCCCGGGACAGGGGACGCAACACTGAAGCTTTCTTT. It is translated as CASSFPRDRGRNTEAFF.